Included here is one TCR beta chain sequence, with context. The antigen is unknown. The sample originates from a study of cytomegalovirus exposure and HLA in healthy donors. Study-wide results and limits: In a later analysis, across HLA loci, associated TCR counts were highest for DRB1, lowest for HLA-C. Accounts indicate the classifier identified cytomegalovirus status with strong specificity and sensitivity. In a later analysis, the majority of CMV-associated beta chains seemingly showed HLA restriction.

Primers: 60 Vbeta forward and 13 Jbeta reverse. Original data processing: The count from a later analysis was 60 million to 85 million unique TCR beta chains, around 11 million of them shared. Method: immunoSEQ multiplex PCR; TCRdb's copy keeps in-frame clones and lacks some. The D gene and trimming were derived from the DNA, and the V and J assignments and clone size from that table. This sample has about 77,000 clones, with around 82% found just once. Deletions cut 0 bases from V and 1 base from J, with 3 bases between. Germline lookup yields CDR1 MNHEY and CDR2 SVGAGI. CDR3 size: 13 residues. The sample taken for sequencing was PBMCs. The sequence derives from a man between 35 and 55 years old in good health and CMV-seronegative. This chain joins TRBV6-5 and TRBJ1-1; D gene unclear. The CDR3 reads CASSYSKNTEAFF. The CDR3 region has the DNA TGTGCCAGCAGTTACTCCAAGAACACTGAAGCTTTCTTT.